The rows below give T cell receptor beta chains drawn from one sample of a study of T cells expressing NK-cell markers. Each CDR3 protein gets one entry in TCRdb, which reprocessed the 5' RACE reads and gives no DNA. The listing contains around 100,000 distinct CDR3 sequences. Input material: blood T cells: a sorted CD56 or NKG2C T cell subset, CD4+ or CD8+ T cells, or bulk PBMC T cells (not recorded which). Receptors originate from a woman aged 18 to 69 in good health. The CDR3 runs from the conserved cysteine through the conserved F or W. Each record gives: CDR3 protein, CDR3 length, V gene, clone size, J gene. Size is stated for part of the rows, as once, few or many counts, or as a class when the clone is expanded.

CDR3 protein: CASSRGGVEQFF
CDR3 length: 12
V gene: TRBV28
clone size: -
J gene: TRBJ2-1

CDR3 protein: CASSLAGSGHYNYGYTF
CDR3 length: 17
V gene: TRBV7-8
clone size: -
J gene: TRBJ1-2

CDR3 protein: CASGWSGGTDTQYF
CDR3 length: 14
V gene: TRBV12-3/TRBV12-4
clone size: -
J gene: TRBJ2-3

CDR3 protein: CASSQGVVFGTGELFF
CDR3 length: 16
V gene: TRBV4-3
clone size: -
J gene: TRBJ2-2

CDR3 protein: CASSPRDRVYIQYF
CDR3 length: 14
V gene: TRBV11-2
clone size: -
J gene: TRBJ2-4

CDR3 protein: CASSQPLAGHEQFF
CDR3 length: 14
V gene: TRBV14
clone size: -
J gene: TRBJ2-1

CDR3 protein: CASSSPGEGAAGNEQFF
CDR3 length: 17
V gene: TRBV7-2
clone size: -
J gene: TRBJ2-1

CDR3 protein: CASSGQVSSYEQYF
CDR3 length: 14
V gene: TRBV5-6
clone size: -
J gene: TRBJ2-7

CDR3 protein: CASSHPLESGLAKNIQYF
CDR3 length: 18
V gene: TRBV7-8
clone size: -
J gene: TRBJ2-4

CDR3 protein: CASSTTGTGNEKLFF
CDR3 length: 15
V gene: TRBV5-4
clone size: -
J gene: TRBJ1-4

CDR3 protein: CASRGSGGIQETQYF
CDR3 length: 15
V gene: TRBV6-1
clone size: -
J gene: TRBJ2-5

CDR3 protein: CASSYYSTGTPTF
CDR3 length: 13
V gene: TRBV5-6
clone size: -
J gene: TRBJ1-2

CDR3 protein: CASRISGGSYNEQFF
CDR3 length: 15
V gene: TRBV3-1
clone size: -
J gene: TRBJ2-1

CDR3 protein: CASSEGATDTQYF
CDR3 length: 13
V gene: TRBV25-1
clone size: -
J gene: TRBJ2-3

CDR3 protein: CASSTTGTGAYEQYF
CDR3 length: 15
V gene: TRBV27
clone size: -
J gene: TRBJ2-7

CDR3 protein: CASSQDEGTRTYEQYF
CDR3 length: 16
V gene: TRBV3-1
clone size: -
J gene: TRBJ2-7

CDR3 protein: CASSLTSGSYSYNEQFF
CDR3 length: 17
V gene: TRBV19
clone size: -
J gene: TRBJ2-1

CDR3 protein: CASSYSGGADTQYF
CDR3 length: 14
V gene: TRBV6-5
clone size: -
J gene: TRBJ2-3

CDR3 protein: CASSLVGTEAFF
CDR3 length: 12
V gene: TRBV5-1
clone size: -
J gene: TRBJ1-1

CDR3 protein: CASSEWAGAHQETQYF
CDR3 length: 16
V gene: TRBV25-1
clone size: -
J gene: TRBJ2-5

CDR3 protein: CASSIQGHNEQFF
CDR3 length: 13
V gene: TRBV19
clone size: -
J gene: TRBJ2-1

CDR3 protein: CSVESDRGQETQYF
CDR3 length: 14
V gene: TRBV29-1
clone size: -
J gene: TRBJ2-5

CDR3 protein: CASSLAEGARGNTIYF
CDR3 length: 16
V gene: TRBV7-9
clone size: -
J gene: TRBJ1-3

CDR3 protein: CASRPLGQGYEQYF
CDR3 length: 14
V gene: TRBV5-4
clone size: -
J gene: TRBJ2-7

CDR3 protein: CASSSQGVQPQHF
CDR3 length: 13
V gene: TRBV6-5
clone size: -
J gene: TRBJ1-5

CDR3 protein: CASSPPLVQETQYF
CDR3 length: 14
V gene: TRBV9
clone size: -
J gene: TRBJ2-5

CDR3 protein: CASSLLAGGRGADSETQYF
CDR3 length: 19
V gene: TRBV14
clone size: -
J gene: TRBJ2-5

CDR3 protein: CAVRGGSTEAFF
CDR3 length: 12
V gene: TRBV7-9
clone size: -
J gene: TRBJ1-1

CDR3 protein: CASSQSASSHNEKLFF
CDR3 length: 16
V gene: TRBV23-1
clone size: medium-sized
J gene: TRBJ1-4

CDR3 protein: CASSPPPGLAGYNEQFF
CDR3 length: 17
V gene: TRBV18
clone size: -
J gene: TRBJ2-1

CDR3 protein: CASSLFGITTEAFF
CDR3 length: 14
V gene: TRBV28
clone size: -
J gene: TRBJ1-1

CDR3 protein: CSATQPYGYTF
CDR3 length: 11
V gene: TRBV20-1
clone size: -
J gene: TRBJ1-2

CDR3 protein: CASSLTSIADTQYF
CDR3 length: 14
V gene: TRBV5-8
clone size: -
J gene: TRBJ2-3

CDR3 protein: CASSQDRRENIQYF
CDR3 length: 14
V gene: TRBV4-3
clone size: -
J gene: TRBJ2-4

CDR3 protein: CASSLGGDSPYPGNEQFF
CDR3 length: 18
V gene: TRBV11-1
clone size: -
J gene: TRBJ2-1

CDR3 protein: CASLRVATDTQYF
CDR3 length: 13
V gene: TRBV6-6
clone size: -
J gene: TRBJ2-3

CDR3 protein: CASSLGDRTNTEAFF
CDR3 length: 15
V gene: TRBV7-9
clone size: -
J gene: TRBJ1-1

CDR3 protein: CASSDRGSTDTQYF
CDR3 length: 14
V gene: TRBV6-4
clone size: -
J gene: TRBJ2-3

CDR3 protein: CASSYYSLAEPREQFF
CDR3 length: 16
V gene: TRBV6-5
clone size: -
J gene: TRBJ2-1

CDR3 protein: CASSISGGMYNEQFF
CDR3 length: 15
V gene: TRBV19
clone size: -
J gene: TRBJ2-1

CDR3 protein: CATSDPLAGYTGELFF
CDR3 length: 16
V gene: TRBV24-1
clone size: -
J gene: TRBJ2-2